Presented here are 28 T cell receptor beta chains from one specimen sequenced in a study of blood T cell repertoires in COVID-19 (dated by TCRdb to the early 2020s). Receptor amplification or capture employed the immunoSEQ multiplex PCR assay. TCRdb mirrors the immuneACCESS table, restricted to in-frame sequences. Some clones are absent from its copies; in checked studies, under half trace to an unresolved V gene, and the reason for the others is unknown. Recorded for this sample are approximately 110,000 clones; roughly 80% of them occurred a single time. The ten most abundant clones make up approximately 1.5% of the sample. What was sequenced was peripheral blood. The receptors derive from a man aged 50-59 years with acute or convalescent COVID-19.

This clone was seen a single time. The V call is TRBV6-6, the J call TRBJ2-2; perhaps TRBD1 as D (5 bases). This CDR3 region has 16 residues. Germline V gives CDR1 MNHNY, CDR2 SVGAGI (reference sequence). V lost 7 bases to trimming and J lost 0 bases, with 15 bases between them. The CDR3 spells CASTTRARANTGELFF. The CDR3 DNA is TGTGCCAGCACCACAAGGGCCAGGGCGAACACCGGGGAGCTGTTTTTT.

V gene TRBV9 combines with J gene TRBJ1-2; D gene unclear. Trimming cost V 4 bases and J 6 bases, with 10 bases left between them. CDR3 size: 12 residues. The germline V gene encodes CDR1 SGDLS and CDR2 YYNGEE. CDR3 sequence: CASSREANGYTF. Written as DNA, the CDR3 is TGTGCCAGCAGCCGGGAGGCGAATGGCTACACCTTC. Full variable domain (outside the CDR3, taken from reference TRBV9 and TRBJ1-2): DSGVTQTPKHLITATGQRVTLRCSPRSGDLSVYWYQQSLDQGLQFLIQYYNGEERAKGNILERFSAQQFPDLHSELNLSSLELGDSALYFCASSREANGYTFGSGTRLTVV.

The DNA for the CDR3 is TGTGCCAGCAGCTTCGGACAGTGGAATCAGCCCCAGCATTTT. It is translated as CASSFGQWNQPQHF. The rearrangement joins TRBV5-6 to TRBJ1-5, with D perhaps matching TRBD1 (6 bases). Trimming took off 2 bases at V and 4 bases at J, with 10 bases between the two ends. The CDR3 runs to 14 residues. The germline V gene has CDR1 SGHDT and CDR2 YYEEEE.

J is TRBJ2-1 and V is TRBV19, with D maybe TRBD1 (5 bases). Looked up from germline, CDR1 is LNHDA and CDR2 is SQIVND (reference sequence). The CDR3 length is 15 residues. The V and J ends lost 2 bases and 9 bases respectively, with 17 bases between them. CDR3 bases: TGTGCCAGTAGTATAATCACGGCAGGGATGGTTGAGCAGTTCTTC. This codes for CASSIITAGMVEQFF.

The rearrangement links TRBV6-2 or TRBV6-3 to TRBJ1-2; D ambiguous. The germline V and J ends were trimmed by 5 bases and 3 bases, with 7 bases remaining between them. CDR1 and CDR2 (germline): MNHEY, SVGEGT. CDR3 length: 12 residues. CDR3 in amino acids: CASSRRDYGYTF. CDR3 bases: TGTGCCAGCAGTAGGAGAGACTATGGCTACACCTTC.

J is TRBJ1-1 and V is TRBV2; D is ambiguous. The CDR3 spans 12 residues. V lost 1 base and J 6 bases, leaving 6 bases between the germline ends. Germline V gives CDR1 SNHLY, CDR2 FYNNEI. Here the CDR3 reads CASSEVAAEAFF. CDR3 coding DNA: TGTGCCAGCAGTGAAGTGGCAGCTGAAGCTTTCTTT.

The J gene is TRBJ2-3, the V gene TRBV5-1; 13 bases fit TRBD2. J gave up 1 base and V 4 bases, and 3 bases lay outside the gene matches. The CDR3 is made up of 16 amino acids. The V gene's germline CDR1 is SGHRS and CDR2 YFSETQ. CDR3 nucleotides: TGCGCCAGCAGCCTCGGGACTAGCGGGGGCACAGATACGCAGTATTTT. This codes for CASSLGTSGGTDTQYF.

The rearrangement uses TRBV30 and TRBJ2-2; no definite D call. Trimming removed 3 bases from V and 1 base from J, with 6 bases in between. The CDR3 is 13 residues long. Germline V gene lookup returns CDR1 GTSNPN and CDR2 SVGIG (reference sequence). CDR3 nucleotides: TGTGCCTGGAGCACGAGGAACACCGGGGAGCTGTTTTTT. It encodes CAWSTRNTGELFF.

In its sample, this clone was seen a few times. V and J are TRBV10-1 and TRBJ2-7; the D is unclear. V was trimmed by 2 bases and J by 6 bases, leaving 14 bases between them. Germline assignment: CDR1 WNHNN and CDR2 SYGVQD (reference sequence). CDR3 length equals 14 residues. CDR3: CASSEPSRSGEQYF. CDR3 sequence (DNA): TGCGCCAGCAGTGAGCCTTCGAGGTCTGGCGAGCAGTACTTC.

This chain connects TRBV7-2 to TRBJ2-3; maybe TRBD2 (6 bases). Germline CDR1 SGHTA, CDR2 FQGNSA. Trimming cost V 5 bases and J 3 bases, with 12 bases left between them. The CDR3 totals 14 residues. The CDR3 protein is CASSRGLGTDTQYF. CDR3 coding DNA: TGTGCCAGCAGCCGGGGGTTGGGGACAGATACGCAGTATTTT.

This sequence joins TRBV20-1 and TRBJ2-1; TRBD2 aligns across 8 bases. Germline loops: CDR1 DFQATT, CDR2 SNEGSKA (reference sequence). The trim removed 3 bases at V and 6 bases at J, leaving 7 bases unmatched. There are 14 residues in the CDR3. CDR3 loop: CSASRGTRGNEQFF. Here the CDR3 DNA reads TGCAGTGCTAGTCGTGGGACTAGGGGCAATGAGCAGTTCTTC.

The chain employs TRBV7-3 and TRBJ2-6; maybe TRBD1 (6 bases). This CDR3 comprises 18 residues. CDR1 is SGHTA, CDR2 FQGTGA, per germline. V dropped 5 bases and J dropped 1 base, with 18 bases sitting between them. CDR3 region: CASSPQQGRASGANVLTF. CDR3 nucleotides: TGTGCCAGCAGCCCCCAACAGGGACGGGCTTCTGGGGCCAACGTCCTGACTTTC.

CDR3 region: CASSYSYEQYV. The CDR3 DNA follows: TGTGCCAGCAGCTACTCCTACGAGCAGTACGTC. The chain uses TRBV2 and TRBJ2-7; D is unresolved. CDR3 length equals 11 residues. Germline V lookup: CDR1 SNHLY, CDR2 FYNNEI. Trimming stripped 6 bases from V and 0 bases from J, with 3 bases between.

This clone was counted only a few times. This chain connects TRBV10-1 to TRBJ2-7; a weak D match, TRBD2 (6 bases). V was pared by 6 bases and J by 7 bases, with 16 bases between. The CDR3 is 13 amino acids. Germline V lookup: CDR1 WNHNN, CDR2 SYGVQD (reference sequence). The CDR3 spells CASRFWEVGEQYF. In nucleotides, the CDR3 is TGCGCCAGCAGATTTTGGGAGGTAGGGGAGCAGTACTTC.

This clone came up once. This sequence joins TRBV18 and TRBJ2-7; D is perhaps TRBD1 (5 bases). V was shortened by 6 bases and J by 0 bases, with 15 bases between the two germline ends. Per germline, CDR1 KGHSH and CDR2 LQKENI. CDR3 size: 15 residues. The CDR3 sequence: CASSDQGMSSYEQYF. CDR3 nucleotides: TGTGCCAGCTCCGATCAGGGTATGAGCTCCTACGAGCAGTACTTC.

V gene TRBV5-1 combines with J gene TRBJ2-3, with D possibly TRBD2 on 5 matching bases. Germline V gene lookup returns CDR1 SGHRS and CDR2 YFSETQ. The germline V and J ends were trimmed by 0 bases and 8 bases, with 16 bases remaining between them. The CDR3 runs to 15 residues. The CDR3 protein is CASSLGQASGGTQYF. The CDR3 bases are TGCGCCAGCAGCTTGGGTCAGGCAAGCGGCGGTACGCAGTATTTT.

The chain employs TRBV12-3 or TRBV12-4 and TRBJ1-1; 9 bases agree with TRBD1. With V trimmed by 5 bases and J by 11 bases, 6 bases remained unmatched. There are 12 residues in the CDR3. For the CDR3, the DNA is TGTGCCAGCAGTGAAGACAGGGGGGGGGCTTTCTTT. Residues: CASSEDRGGAFF.

CDR3 DNA sequence: TGTGCCAGCAGTGAAGTGGGCACCGGACTAGCAATCTACGAGCAGTACTTC. It yields the protein CASSEVGTGLAIYEQYF. This sequence joins TRBV6-1 and TRBJ2-7; 8 bases agree with TRBD2. The V and J ends lost 1 base and 3 bases, in that order; junction bases with no gene match: 11. The CDR3 runs 17 residues. Looked up from germline, CDR1 is MNHNS and CDR2 is SASEGT.

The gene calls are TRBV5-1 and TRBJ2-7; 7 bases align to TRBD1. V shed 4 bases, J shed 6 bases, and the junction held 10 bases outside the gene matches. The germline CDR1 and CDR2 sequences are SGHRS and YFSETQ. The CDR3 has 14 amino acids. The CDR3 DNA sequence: TGCGCCAGCAGCCTAGGACAGGCCCTTGGCGAGCAGTACTTC. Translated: CASSLGQALGEQYF.

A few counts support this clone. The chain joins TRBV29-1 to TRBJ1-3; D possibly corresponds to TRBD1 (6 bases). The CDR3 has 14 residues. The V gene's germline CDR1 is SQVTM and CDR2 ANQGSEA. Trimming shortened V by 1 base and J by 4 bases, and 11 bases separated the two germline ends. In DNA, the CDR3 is TGCAGCGTTGAAGGGAACAGGGACGGAAACACCATATATTTT. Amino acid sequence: CSVEGNRDGNTIYF.

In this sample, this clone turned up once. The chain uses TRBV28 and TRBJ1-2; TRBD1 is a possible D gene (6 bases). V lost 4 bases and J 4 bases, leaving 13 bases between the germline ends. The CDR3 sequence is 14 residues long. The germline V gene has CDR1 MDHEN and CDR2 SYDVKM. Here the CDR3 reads CASSSGQPPYGYTF. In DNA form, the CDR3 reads TGTGCCAGCAGTTCCGGACAGCCTCCCTATGGCTACACCTTC.

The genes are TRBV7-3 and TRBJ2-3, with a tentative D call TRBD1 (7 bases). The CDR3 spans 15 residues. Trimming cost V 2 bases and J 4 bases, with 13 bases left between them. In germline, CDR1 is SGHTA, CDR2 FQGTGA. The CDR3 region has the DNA TGTGCCAGCAGCTTATCCAGGGGGGCCGCAGATACGCAGTATTTT. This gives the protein CASSLSRGAADTQYF.

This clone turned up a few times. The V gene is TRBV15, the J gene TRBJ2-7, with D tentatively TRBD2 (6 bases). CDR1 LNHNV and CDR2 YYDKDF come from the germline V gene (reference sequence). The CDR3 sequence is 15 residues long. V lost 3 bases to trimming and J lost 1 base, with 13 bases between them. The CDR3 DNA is TGTGCCACCAGCAGGGAGGGGACGGGGTCCTACGAGCAGTACTTC. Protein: CATSREGTGSYEQYF.

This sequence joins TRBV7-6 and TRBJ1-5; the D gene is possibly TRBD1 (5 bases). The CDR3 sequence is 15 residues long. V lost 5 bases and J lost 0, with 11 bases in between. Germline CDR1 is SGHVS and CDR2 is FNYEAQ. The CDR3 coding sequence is TGTGCCAGCAGCGCTGGGACTGTTAGCAATCAGCCCCAGCATTTT. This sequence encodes CASSAGTVSNQPQHF.

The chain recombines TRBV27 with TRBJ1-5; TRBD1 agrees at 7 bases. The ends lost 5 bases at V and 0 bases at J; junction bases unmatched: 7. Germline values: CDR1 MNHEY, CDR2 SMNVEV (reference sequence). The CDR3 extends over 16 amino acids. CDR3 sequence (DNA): TGTGCCAGCAGTCCCGGGACAGTCTATAGCAATCAGCCCCAGCATTTT. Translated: CASSPGTVYSNQPQHF.

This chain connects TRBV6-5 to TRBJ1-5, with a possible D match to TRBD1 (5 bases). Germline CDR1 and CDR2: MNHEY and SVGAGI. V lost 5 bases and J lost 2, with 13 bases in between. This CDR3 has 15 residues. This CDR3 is CASSTQDGGNQPQHF. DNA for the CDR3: TGTGCCAGCAGTACACAGGATGGGGGCAATCAGCCCCAGCATTTT.

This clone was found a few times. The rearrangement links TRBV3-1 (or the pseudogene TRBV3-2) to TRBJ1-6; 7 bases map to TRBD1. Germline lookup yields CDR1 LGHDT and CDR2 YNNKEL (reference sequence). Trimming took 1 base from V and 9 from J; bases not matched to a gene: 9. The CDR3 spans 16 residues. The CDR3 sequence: CASSQVRQGRASPLHF. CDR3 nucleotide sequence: TGTGCCAGCAGCCAAGTGAGACAGGGTCGAGCTTCACCCCTCCACTTT.

In nucleotides, the CDR3 is TGCGCCAGCAGCTCCACAAAGGGACAGGTGAACACCGGGGAGCTGTTTTTT. Protein product: CASSSTKGQVNTGELFF. This chain uses TRBV5-1 with TRBJ2-2; 8 positions agree with TRBD1. The CDR3 spans 17 residues. The germline V gene has CDR1 SGHRS and CDR2 YFSETQ. The J segment lost 1 base and the V segment lost 3 bases, leaving 8 bases of the junction unmatched.